These T cell receptor beta chains were read from a single sample in a study of OX40 agonist ivuxolimab in advanced cancers. Clones were read by immunoSEQ multiplex PCR, and TCRdb kept only the in-frame ones, dropping some. There are roughly 26,000 clones in the sample; roughly 90% occur only once, and approximately 23% lies in the top ten. The material sequenced was CD4+ or CD8+ T cells sorted from blood, taken in a trial of the OX40 agonist ivuxolimab. Receptors were obtained from an adult with an advanced solid tumor such as melanoma, head and neck, liver or kidney cancer. Both conserved end residues are part of each CDR3. D genes are given only for firm matches. For some rows the clone size is stated as once, few or many, or as a class when expanded; others skip it.

>-|TRBJ2-3|-|13|TRBV27
CASSWVSTDTQYF
TGTGCCAGCAGTTGGGTCAGTACAGATACGCAGTATTTT
>TRBD1|TRBJ1-4|-|18|TRBV4-1
CASSHGQGGDIRVEKLFF
TGCGCCAGCAGCCACGGACAGGGCGGGGATATTAGGGTTGAAAAACTGTTTTTT
>TRBD2|TRBJ2-1|-|17|TRBV6-4
CASSDGVGGSGGNEQFF
TGTGCCAGCAGTGACGGTGTAGGCGGGAGCGGTGGCAATGAGCAGTTCTTC
>-|TRBJ2-7|once|19|TRBV28
CASSLPRGPRTPSSYEQYF
TGTGCCAGCAGTTTACCCAGAGGCCCAAGAACCCCATCCTCCTACGAGCAGTACTTC
>TRBD2|TRBJ2-2|-|16|TRBV29-1
CSAWTSGRGEHRGAVF
TGCAGCGCTTGGACTAGCGGGAGAGGTGAACACCGGGGAGCTGTTTTT
>-|TRBJ2-2|-|14|TRBV30
CAWTGTANTGELFF
TGTGCCTGGACCGGGACTGCCAACACCGGGGAGCTGTTTTTT
>TRBD1|TRBJ2-3|-|15|TRBV28
CASSLGTGGTDTQYF
TGTGCCAGCAGTTTAGGGACAGGGGGCACAGATACGCAGTATTTT
>-|TRBJ2-7|-|13|TRBV19
CASSLGILYEQYF
TGTGCCAGTAGTCTCGGGATCCTCTACGAGCAGTACTTC
>-|TRBJ2-3|-|15|TRBV7-3
CASSSPGTPDDTQYF
TGTGCCAGCAGCTCCCCCGGGACCCCCGACGATACGCAGTATTTT
>-|TRBJ2-1|-|16|TRBV9
CASSVKRWSSYNEQFF
TGTGCCAGCAGCGTAAAGAGATGGAGCTCCTACAATGAGCAGTTCTTC
>-|TRBJ2-7|-|14|TRBV27
CASSPGLGGYEQYF
TGTGCCAGCAGTCCCGGACTAGGGGGCTACGAGCAGTACTTC
>TRBD1|TRBJ2-1|-|15|TRBV19
CASKDAGTGYNEQFF
TGTGCCAGCAAGGATGCCGGGACAGGGTACAATGAGCAGTTCTTC
>TRBD1|TRBJ1-5|once|16|TRBV5-6
CASSLGGDRGGQPQHF
TGTGCCAGCAGCTTGGGGGGTGACAGGGGTGGGCAGCCCCAGCATTTT
>-|TRBJ1-2|-|14|TRBV13
CASSLGTGSYGYTF
TGTGCCAGCAGCTTAGGCACAGGGAGCTATGGCTACACCTTC
>TRBD2|TRBJ2-3|-|16|TRBV4-3
CASSQGLAGFTDTQYF
TGCGCCAGCAGCCAAGGACTAGCGGGGTTCACAGATACGCAGTATTTT
>TRBD2|TRBJ2-7|-|13|TRBV28
CASSRGDRYEQYF
TGTGCCAGCAGTCGGGGGGACCGCTACGAGCAGTACTTC
>-|TRBJ1-2|-|15|TRBV27
CASSLSGPPLDGYTF
TGTGCCAGCAGTTTATCTGGCCCGCCTTTGGATGGCTACACCTTC
>TRBD2|TRBJ2-3|medium-sized|15|TRBV6-4
CASSESSGGPDTQYF
TGTGCCAGCAGTGAGTCTAGCGGGGGGCCAGATACGCAGTATTTT
>-|TRBJ1-5|-|12|TRBV6-5
CARGRQNQPQHF
TGTGCCCGGGGGCGCCAGAATCAGCCCCAGCATTTT
>-|TRBJ1-1|-|14|TRBV5-1
CASSLGLMNTEAFF
TGCGCCAGCAGCTTGGGACTTATGAACACTGAAGCTTTCTTT
>-|TRBJ2-7|-|19|TRBV28
CASSFIGLRVRGLDYEQYF
TGTGCCAGCAGTTTTATCGGTTTACGGGTACGGGGTTTAGATTACGAGCAGTACTTC
>-|TRBJ2-7|-|14|TRBV7-6
CASSPRGSSYEQYF
TGTGCCAGCAGCCCGCGAGGCAGCTCCTACGAGCAGTACTTC
>-|TRBJ2-1|-|16|TRBV7-9
CASSLAGSSSYNEQFF
TGTGCCAGCAGCTTAGCAGGCTCGAGCTCCTACAATGAGCAGTTCTTC
>-|TRBJ1-1|-|15|TRBV6-5
CASSLLGGRNTEAFF
TGTGCCAGCAGTTTGCTTGGGGGGCGGAACACTGAAGCTTTCTTT
>-|TRBJ1-6|-|15|TRBV19
CATRDRHSYNSPLHF
TGTGCCACTCGGGACCGGCACTCCTATAATTCACCCCTCCACTTT
>-|TRBJ1-6|-|12|TRBV19
CASGTGNSPLHF
TGTGCCAGCGGGACGGGGAATTCACCCCTCCACTTT
>-|TRBJ2-4|-|14|TRBV4-1
CASGEGEAKNIQYF
TGCGCCAGCGGGGAGGGGGAGGCCAAAAACATTCAGTACTTC
>-|TRBJ2-7|once|12|TRBV4-2
CASSQPTAEQYF
TGTGCCAGCAGCCAACCTACCGCAGAGCAGTACTTC
>-|TRBJ2-2|-|13|TRBV7-6
CASSLVHTGELFF
TGTGCCAGCAGCTTAGTGCACACCGGGGAGCTGTTTTTT
>TRBD2|TRBJ2-7|-|15|TRBV6-1
CASSETSGISYEQYF
TGTGCCAGCAGTGAAACTAGCGGGATCTCCTACGAGCAGTACTTC
>TRBD2|TRBJ2-3|medium-sized|16|TRBV6-4
CASSDSAGGSTDTQYF
TGTGCCAGCAGTGACTCCGCGGGGGGCAGCACAGATACGCAGTATTTT
>TRBD2|TRBJ2-1|-|14|TRBV6-4
CASSDDPSGREQFF
TGTGCCAGCAGTGACGATCCTAGCGGGAGAGAGCAGTTCTTC
>TRBD1|TRBJ2-7|-|14|TRBV7-8
CASSFSQGAYEQYF
TGTGCCAGCAGCTTCAGTCAGGGGGCCTACGAGCAGTACTTC
>-|TRBJ2-7|-|17|TRBV7-9
CASSPKGAGGISYEQYF
TGTGCCAGCAGCCCTAAGGGGGCGGGAGGTATCTCCTACGAGCAGTACTTC
>-|TRBJ2-7|-|14|TRBV7-3
CASSLTGRAVEQYF
TGTGCCAGCAGCTTAACGGGGCGGGCAGTCGAGCAGTACTTC
>TRBD1|TRBJ1-5|once|17|TRBV19
CASSLDRVGILNQPQHF
TGTGCCAGTAGCCTGGACAGGGTCGGCATCCTCAATCAGCCCCAGCATTTT
>-|TRBJ2-5|-|12|TRBV11-2
CASRRLTETQYF
TGTGCCAGCAGGCGCTTGACGGAGACCCAGTACTTC
>-|TRBJ2-7|-|13|TRBV19
CASSIVHPYEQYF
TGTGCCAGTAGTATAGTACATCCCTACGAGCAGTACTTC
>TRBD2|TRBJ2-5|-|16|TRBV11-2
CASYEDPSGTQETQYF
TGTGCCAGCTACGAGGACCCTAGCGGCACTCAAGAGACCCAGTACTTC
>-|TRBJ1-2|-|14|TRBV4-1
CASSQVNPPRGYTF
TGCGCCAGCAGCCAAGTAAACCCCCCTCGGGGCTACACCTTC